Sequencing of this T cell receptor beta chain was carried out in a study of blood T cell repertoires in COVID-19. On the study more broadly: Italy, Spain and the United States were the sources of the convalescent and acute COVID-19 samples. Nucleic acid was either cDNA or gDNA, and it came from T cells, B-cell-depleted T cells, or PBMCs.

During active infection, Seattle patients enrolled and were then monitored through disease. The data were produced by immunoSEQ multiplex PCR, yet TCRdb's version contains in-frame clones alone and is incomplete. This sample carries 75,000 to 95,000 clones, around 82% of them seen once, and the ten largest clones take about a third. The CDR3 extends over 12 amino acids. The V end lost 3 bases, the J end lost 7 bases, and 9 bases lay between the germline ends. Germline lookup yields CDR1 SEHNR and CDR2 FQNEAQ (reference sequence). Sequencing was done on a sample of peripheral blood. J is TRBJ1-1 and V is TRBV7-9, with D maybe TRBD1 (5 bases). This clonotype was sampled from a man in his fifties or sixties with COVID-19, enrolled during active disease. CDR3 protein: CASSFGTFEAFF. The CDR3, as DNA: TGTGCCAGCAGCTTCGGGACTTTTGAAGCTTTCTTT.